The 8 T cell receptor beta chains below come from one sample, sequenced in a study of Ad26.COV2.S vaccination and SARS-CoV-2 variants. Specified treatment: roughly 18 received Ad26.COV2.S at low or high dose, single or two shots; roughly five received placebo; per-sample allocation not given. Sample collection was performed on day 63 after the first vaccine or placebo injection. TCRdb keeps only in-frame clones here, not all; method: immunoSEQ multiplex PCR. The sample yields about 380,000 clones, 80% to 90% seen once. The specimen comprised peripheral blood, sampled in a trial of Ad26.COV2.S vaccine versus placebo. The receptors were sampled from a person between 18 and 65 years old who received the Ad26.COV2.S COVID-19 vaccine or a placebo.

J is TRBJ2-6 and V is TRBV2; the match to TRBD1 covers 7 bases. V shed 6 bases, J shed 2 bases, and the junction held 4 bases outside the gene matches. Looked up from germline, CDR1 is SNHLY and CDR2 is FYNNEI. This CDR3 is 15 amino acids long. The CDR3 reads CASRDRVAGANVLTF. DNA of the CDR3: TGTGCCAGCAGAGACAGGGTCGCTGGGGCCAACGTCCTGACTTTC.

J is TRBJ2-4 and V is TRBV7-2, with 7 bases lining up with TRBD2. CDR1 and CDR2 from the germline V gene are SGHTA and FQGNSA. The CDR3 consists of 17 residues. J lost 0 bases, V lost 4 bases, and 9 bases had no gene match. The CDR3 DNA follows: TGTGCCAGCAGCTACCAGGGCGGGAGTCGAGCCAAAAACATTCAGTACTTC. This translates into CASSYQGGSRAKNIQYF.

J is TRBJ1-1 and V is TRBV7-2; D might be TRBD1 (6 bases). Germline CDR1 SGHTA, CDR2 FQGNSA. Trimming removed 4 bases at V and 7 bases at J, with 19 bases between. The CDR3 covers 15 residues. The CDR3 here is CASSSVWGASGEAFF. CDR3 DNA: TGTGCCAGCAGCTCCGTTTGGGGGGCTTCTGGTGAAGCTTTCTTT.

The CDR3 sequence: CASSPPIRTGGHEQFF. The CDR3 nucleotides are TGTGCCAGCTCACCACCTATTCGTACAGGGGGCCATGAGCAGTTCTTC. The chain carries TRBV18 and TRBJ2-1; 9 nucleotides match TRBD1. Looked up from germline, CDR1 is KGHSH and CDR2 is LQKENI. The CDR3 has 16 amino acids. Trimming took 0 bases from V and 8 from J; bases not matched to a gene: 8.

V usage is TRBV5-1 and J usage is TRBJ2-7, with D tentatively TRBD1 or TRBD2 (5 bases each). The CDR3 extends over 14 amino acids. The V end lost 4 bases, the J end lost 1 base, and 12 bases lay between the germline ends. Germline-derived CDR1 and CDR2 are SGHRS and YFSETQ. CDR3 loop: CASSQWDGSYEQYF. In nucleotides, the CDR3 is TGCGCCAGCAGCCAATGGGACGGTTCCTACGAGCAGTACTTC.

This sequence joins TRBV23-1 and TRBJ2-2, with 11 bases fitting TRBD1. TRBV23-1 is known as an ORF, though its function is uncertain. The junction had 28 bases not matched to a gene; V was cut back by 9 bases and J by 7 bases. CDR3 size: 21 residues. The CDR3 DNA reads as TGCGCCAGTGGCCGCGACCCAACCGCGACTGGACAGGGGGCGCTTGGCGGGGAGCTGTTTTTT. As protein: CASGRDPTATGQGALGGELFF.

This clone has more than one count but fewer than ten. This chain joins TRBV9 and TRBJ1-6; 7 nucleotides agree with TRBD1. CDR1 and CDR2 (germline): SGDLS, YYNGEE. The J segment lost 7 bases and the V segment lost 3 bases, leaving 4 bases of the junction unmatched. The length of the CDR3 is 14 residues. The CDR3 reads CASSAGTANSPLHF. The CDR3 region has the DNA TGTGCCAGCAGCGCCGGGACAGCAAATTCACCCCTCCACTTT.

This clone was counted between two and nine times. The chain employs TRBV2 and TRBJ2-3, with D perhaps TRBD2 (7 bases). Germline CDR1 SNHLY, CDR2 FYNNEI. The V gene lost 8 bases and the J gene lost 2 bases, with 14 bases spanning the gap. The CDR3 consists of 14 residues. The CDR3 DNA reads TGTGCCAGCCTGGAGGGGGGGCACACAGATACGCAGTATTTT. Translating gives CASLEGGHTDTQYF.